The 19 T cell receptor beta chains below all came from one sample that was sequenced in a study of cytomegalovirus exposure and HLA in healthy donors. 60 Vbeta and 13 Jbeta primers were used in PCR. Clones were read by immunoSEQ multiplex PCR, and TCRdb kept only the in-frame ones, dropping some. The data hold under 200,000 clones, with roughly 79% observed a single time. Sample: PBMCs. These receptors were taken from a man between 25 and 39 years old in good health and CMV-seronegative.

This chain links TRBV5-1 with TRBJ2-2; tentatively, D is TRBD1 (6 bases). CDR3 length: 15 amino acids. With 4 bases removed from V and 4 bases from J, the gap between germline ends came to 14 bases. In germline, CDR1 is SGHRS, CDR2 YFSETQ. The CDR3 loop reads CASSPETGRTGELFF. CDR3 nucleotides: TGCGCCAGCAGCCCGGAGACAGGACGCACCGGGGAGCTGTTTTTT.

The chain recombines TRBV19 with TRBJ1-5; D not resolved. The CDR3 has 13 amino acids. Trimming cost V 6 bases and J 0 bases, with 6 bases left between them. The germline CDR1 and CDR2 sequences are LNHDA and SQIVND (reference sequence). CDR3 residues: CASSPFSNQPQHF. As DNA, the CDR3 is TGTGCCAGTAGCCCGTTTAGCAATCAGCCCCAGCATTTT.

This chain uses TRBV10-3 with TRBJ1-1, with 7 bases fitting TRBD1. V was pared by 3 bases and J by 1 base, with 8 bases of the junction left unmatched. This CDR3 contains 16 residues. Germline CDR1 is ENHRY and CDR2 is SYGVKD. The CDR3 DNA reads TGTGCCATCAGTGACCCCTATAGACAGGGGAACACTGAAGCTTTCTTT. This codes for CAISDPYRQGNTEAFF.

The chain is built from TRBV2 and TRBJ2-5, with TRBD2 matching over 10 bases. In germline, CDR1 is SNHLY, CDR2 FYNNEI. The CDR3 runs 18 residues. Germline trimming cut 5 bases from V and 7 bases from J; bases unmatched to any gene: 19. Here the CDR3 reads CASSPPPSGSAPWGTQYF. CDR3 coding DNA: TGTGCCAGCAGTCCACCCCCTAGCGGGAGCGCCCCATGGGGGACCCAGTACTTC.

This rearrangement joins TRBV11-2 to TRBJ2-7, with D maybe TRBD1 (5 bases). Trimming pared 0 bases from V and 5 bases from J, leaving 17 bases between. Per the germline V gene, CDR1 is SGHAT and CDR2 is FQNNGV. The CDR3 consists of 16 residues. The CDR3 loop reads CASSLDAWQGPHEQYF. DNA of the CDR3: TGTGCCAGCAGCTTAGACGCGTGGCAGGGCCCCCACGAGCAGTACTTC.

The chain recombines TRBV4-2 with TRBJ2-1, with TRBD2 matching 7 bases. The CDR3 is 18 residues long. CDR1 is LGHNA and CDR2 is YNFKEQ in the germline V gene. Trimming removed 4 bases from V and 7 bases from J; junction bases left unmatched: 19. CDR3 sequence: CASSPPAGVAGTKNEQFF. The CDR3 DNA is TGTGCCAGCAGCCCACCCGCCGGGGTAGCGGGTACGAAAAATGAGCAGTTCTTC.

About this clone: The same CDR3 arises from other DNA sequences in this sample as well. The chain joins TRBV9 to TRBJ2-1; perhaps TRBD2 as D (6 bases). Germline assignment: CDR1 SGDLS and CDR2 YYNGEE. V lost 0 bases, J lost 4 bases, and 8 bases lay in between. CDR3 length equals 14 residues. The CDR3 region is CASSVVGGYNEQFF. Here the CDR3 DNA reads TGTGCCAGCAGCGTAGTTGGGGGGTACAATGAGCAGTTCTTC.

The chain is built from TRBV6-6 and TRBJ1-2; possible D gene TRBD1, 6 bases. Trimming removed 7 bases from V and 4 bases from J, with 19 bases in between. CDR3 size: 15 residues. The germline V gene encodes CDR1 MNHNY and CDR2 SVGAGI (reference sequence). The CDR3 here is CASTPIRQEPYGYTF. The CDR3 DNA is TGTGCCAGCACCCCAATCCGACAGGAACCCTATGGCTACACCTTC.

This sequence joins TRBV6-1 and TRBJ2-2; D possibly corresponds to TRBD1 (5 bases). Per germline, CDR1 MNHNS and CDR2 SASEGT. The ends were cut back, 5 bases at V and 6 bases at J, with 10 bases in the middle. The CDR3 has 13 amino acids. The CDR3 loop is CASSPRAPGELFF. For the CDR3, the DNA is TGTGCCAGCAGTCCCAGGGCCCCCGGGGAGCTGTTTTTT.

The chain recombines TRBV7-2 with TRBJ2-2; D gene ambiguous. Trimming cost V 3 bases and J 5 bases, with 10 bases left between them. This CDR3 contains 14 residues. In germline, CDR1 is SGHTA, CDR2 FQGNSA. CDR3 sequence: CASSFPARTGELFF. CDR3 nucleotides: TGTGCCAGCAGCTTTCCTGCACGGACCGGGGAGCTGTTTTTT.

The J gene is TRBJ2-7, the V gene TRBV6-1; 9 bases are a match to TRBD2. There are 15 residues in the CDR3. Germline-derived CDR1 and CDR2 are MNHNS and SASEGT. Trimming at V came to 0 bases and at J to 2 bases, leaving 2 bases not matched to a gene. The chain's CDR3 is CASSEAPSGAYEQYF. The CDR3 nucleotides are TGTGCCAGCAGTGAAGCGCCTAGCGGGGCCTACGAGCAGTACTTC.

This chain links TRBV11-3 with TRBJ2-3; TRBD1 is a possible D gene (6 bases). The ends were cut back, 1 base at V and 7 bases at J, with 15 bases in the middle. Per the germline V gene, CDR1 is SGHNT and CDR2 is YENEEA. There are 15 residues in the CDR3. CDR3 DNA sequence: TGTGCCAGCAGCTTAGGCGGACAGAAAACAAATACGCAGTATTTT. Translated, it gives CASSLGGQKTNTQYF. The full variable domain, in which reference TRBV11-3 and TRBJ2-3 provide the parts outside the CDR3, is EAGVVQSPRYKIIEKKQPVAFWCNPISGHNTLYWYLQNLGQGPELLIRYENEEAVDDSQLPKDRFSAERLKGVDSTLKIQPAELGDSAVYLCASSLGGQKTNTQYFGPGTRLTVL.

This clone was seen only once. The chain couples TRBV28 to TRBJ1-2, with TRBD1 matching 9 bases. This CDR3 is 15 amino acids long. Germline values: CDR1 MDHEN, CDR2 SYDVKM. V was clipped by 5 bases and J by 8 bases; unmatched bases: 12. The CDR3 spells CASSARRTGVWGYTF. CDR3 bases: TGTGCCAGCAGTGCACGACGGACAGGGGTTTGGGGCTACACCTTC.

This clone has only one observation. The chain joins TRBV19 to TRBJ1-5; TRBD1 agrees at 7 bases. The CDR3 has 17 amino acids. V shed 0 bases, J shed 6 bases, and the junction held 11 bases outside the gene matches. Germline lookup yields CDR1 LNHDA and CDR2 SQIVND (reference sequence). The CDR3 loop is CASSIDPEGGRSQPQHF. CDR3 in DNA: TGTGCCAGTAGTATAGACCCCGAAGGGGGCCGAAGTCAGCCCCAGCATTTT.

The V gene is TRBV7-9, the J gene TRBJ1-6; 9 nucleotides line up with TRBD1. This CDR3 is built from 17 residues. Trimming removed 5 bases from V and 5 bases from J; junction bases left unmatched: 10. CDR1 is SEHNR and CDR2 is FQNEAQ in the germline V gene (reference sequence). This CDR3 is CASSSSDRGEDNSPLHF. CDR3 in DNA: TGTGCCAGCAGCAGCTCGGACAGGGGCGAAGATAATTCACCCCTCCACTTT. The entire variable domain, with the rest obtained from reference TRBV7-9 and TRBJ1-6, is as follows: DTGVSQNPRHKITKRGQNVTFRCDPISEHNRLYWYRQTLGQGPEFLTYFQNEAQLEKSRLLSDRFSAERPKGSFSTLEIQRTEQGDSAMYLCASSSSDRGEDNSPLHFGNGTRLTVT.

The V and J genes are TRBV28 and TRBJ2-7; D unresolved. This CDR3 comprises 13 residues. Germline V gene data show CDR1 as MDHEN and CDR2 as SYDVKM. Trimming took 7 bases from V and 4 from J, leaving 14 bases between them. In nucleotides, the CDR3 is TGTGCCAGCACTGGCGGCCACCGGTACGAGCAGTACTTC. This gives the protein CASTGGHRYEQYF.

This clone was found a few times. The CDR3 DNA sequence: TGTGCCACCAGCCCGGAACTCCACCCGGGGATGGTGAACACTGAAGCTTTCTTT. Its protein is CATSPELHPGMVNTEAFF. The V call is TRBV15, the J call TRBJ1-1; no clear D gene. The V gene's germline CDR1 is LNHNV and CDR2 YYDKDF (reference sequence). Trimming pared 5 bases from V and 0 bases from J, leaving 22 bases between. This CDR3 is built from 18 residues.

This chain links TRBV2 with TRBJ2-5; 7 nucleotides match TRBD2. CDR1 SNHLY and CDR2 FYNNEI come from the germline V gene. CDR3 size: 13 residues. V lost 1 base and J lost 5; bases outside the gene matches: 1. This CDR3 is CASSEELAETQYF. For the CDR3, the DNA is TGTGCCAGCAGTGAAGAACTAGCGGAGACCCAGTACTTC.

There are a few counts of this clone. The chain employs TRBV5-1 and TRBJ2-2; possibly TRBD1 for D (5 bases). Per the germline V gene, CDR1 is SGHRS and CDR2 is YFSETQ. Trimming pared 0 bases from V and 1 base from J, leaving 10 bases between. The CDR3 is 16 residues long. In DNA form, the CDR3 reads TGCGCCAGCAGCTTGGGACGGACACAGAACACCGGGGAGCTGTTTTTT. This translates into CASSLGRTQNTGELFF.